These 23 T cell receptor beta chains came from one sample sequenced in a study of shared clonotypes between healthy human individuals. Assay: immunoSEQ multiplex PCR; the TCRdb copy retains only in-frame clones and omits some. This sample has more than 400,000 clones, with about 85% found just once. Source material: PBMCs. Every receptor here comes from a woman between 40 and 50 years old in good health. Some clones in this sample may be carry-over from other donors' samples.

The CDR3, as DNA: TGTGCCAGCACAGTGGCAGGAGGGAACACTGAAGCTTTCTTT. Encoded protein: CASTVAGGNTEAFF. The rearrangement uses TRBV27 and TRBJ1-1; the D is unclear. V lost 7 bases and J lost 1, with 13 bases in between. The germline CDR1 and CDR2 sequences are MNHEY and SMNVEV (reference sequence). The CDR3 has 14 residues.

This rearrangement joins TRBV14 to TRBJ2-7; D remains ambiguous. Trimming shortened V by 1 base and J by 6 bases, and 19 bases separated the two germline ends. This CDR3 is 16 amino acids long. Germline V gives CDR1 SGHDN, CDR2 FVKESK. The CDR3 nucleotides read TGTGCCAGCAGCCAAGGTTTATTTGGGCCCAGGTCCGAGCAGTACTTC. It specifies CASSQGLFGPRSEQYF.

The V gene is TRBV7-9, the J gene TRBJ2-7, with TRBD1 identical over 9 bases. With V trimmed by 4 bases and J by 6 bases, 10 bases remained unmatched. The CDR3 is 15 residues long. Germline CDR1 reads SEHNR; CDR2 reads FQNEAQ (reference sequence). For the CDR3, the DNA is TGTGCCAGCAGCTCGAGGGACAGGGAAGGTCGCGAGCAGTACTTC. Encoded protein: CASSSRDREGREQYF.

This chain connects TRBV7-9 to TRBJ2-5, with TRBD1 identical over 7 bases. The CDR3 loop spans 16 amino acids. V was clipped by 3 bases and J by 4 bases; unmatched bases: 11. Germline CDR1 SEHNR, CDR2 FQNEAQ (reference sequence). The CDR3 here is CASSFFLGGKGETQYF. CDR3 in DNA: TGTGCCAGCAGCTTTTTTTTAGGGGGCAAGGGAGAGACCCAGTACTTC. Variable domain in full (rest from reference TRBV7-9 and TRBJ2-5): DTGVSQNPRHKITKRGQNVTFRCDPISEHNRLYWYRQTLGQGPEFLTYFQNEAQLEKSRLLSDRFSAERPKGSFSTLEIQRTEQGDSAMYLCASSFFLGGKGETQYFGPGTRLLVL.

The chain combines TRBV6-5 with TRBJ2-1; TRBD2 might be the D (6 bases). CDR1 and CDR2 from the germline V gene are MNHEY and SVGAGI. V lost 0 bases and J 14 bases, leaving 20 bases between the germline ends. The CDR3 length is 15 residues. The DNA for the CDR3 is TGTGCCAGCAGTTACTCCTCGGGAGCGTGGTTATCGGAGTTCTTC. Protein product: CASSYSSGAWLSEFF.

Notes on this clone: One end of the junction fails to match germline, which may point to a read error. The chain couples TRBV5-3 to TRBJ1-4, with no clear D. TRBV5-3 is designated an ORF whose function remains uncertain. CDR3 length: 12 amino acids. In nucleotides, the CDR3 is TGTGCCAGAAGCGCCCTATGCGAGGGTTCAGATTTT. Encoded protein: CARSALCEGSDF.

V and J are TRBV9 and TRBJ1-4; 7 bases align to TRBD1. The CDR3 loop spans 15 amino acids. The germline V gene has CDR1 SGDLS and CDR2 YYNGEE. After removal of 4 bases from V and 6 bases from J, the junction contained 9 bases not matched to a gene. CDR3 region: CASSPRQGFDEKLFF. CDR3 DNA sequence: TGTGCCAGCAGCCCCCGACAGGGTTTCGATGAAAAACTGTTTTTT.

This rearrangement joins TRBV6-4 to TRBJ2-1; 7 bases agree with TRBD2. Germline V CDR1 and CDR2: MRHNA, SNTAGT. The CDR3 runs 14 residues. Trimming at V came to 6 bases and at J to 5 bases, leaving 7 bases not matched to a gene. CDR3: CASSTAGENNEQFF. In nucleotides, the CDR3 is TGTGCCAGCAGCACCGCGGGAGAAAACAATGAGCAGTTCTTC.

V gene TRBV7-9 combines with J gene TRBJ2-5; D gene ambiguous. CDR3 length: 16 residues. Trimming pared 1 base from V and 5 bases from J, leaving 17 bases between. The germline V gene encodes CDR1 SEHNR and CDR2 FQNEAQ (reference sequence). CDR3 residues: CASSLGSIPDGETQYF. The DNA of the CDR3 is TGTGCCAGCAGCTTAGGTTCGATCCCTGATGGGGAGACCCAGTACTTC.

The chain links TRBV5-1 to TRBJ2-5, with D tentatively TRBD1 (8 bases). The germline gives CDR1 SGHRS, CDR2 YFSETQ. CDR3 length equals 14 residues. V was clipped by 2 bases and J by 4 bases, with 12 bases between them. The chain's CDR3 is CASSLQGGRETQYF. The CDR3 coding sequence is TGCGCCAGCAGCTTACAGGGGGGGCGAGAGACCCAGTACTTC.

The chain couples TRBV7-3 to TRBJ2-3; unclear D gene. The V end was cut by 3 bases, the J end by 5 bases, with 15 bases between. CDR3 size: 15 residues. The germline CDR1 and CDR2 sequences are SGHTA and FQGTGA. The CDR3: CASSLSLRSGDTQYF. In DNA, the CDR3 is TGTGCCAGCAGCTTGTCGCTCAGGTCCGGAGATACGCAGTATTTT.

The chain recombines TRBV12-5 with TRBJ1-2, with D possibly matching TRBD1 (6 bases). The CDR3 is 14 residues long. Germline V gene lookup returns CDR1 LGHNT and CDR2 FRNRAP. The V gene lost 4 bases and the J gene lost 1 base, with 10 bases spanning the gap. CDR3 sequence (DNA): TGTGCTAGTGGTTACGGACAGTTTAACTATGGCTACACCTTC. Translating it yields CASGYGQFNYGYTF.

A word on this clone: A read error is likely here: a far larger clone is one base away. The J gene is TRBJ2-7, the V gene TRBV15, with D perhaps assigned TRBD1 or TRBD2 (5 bases each). Per germline, CDR1 LNHNV and CDR2 YYDKDF (reference sequence). V gave up 4 bases and J gave up 6 bases, with 16 bases separating them. The CDR3 extends over 14 amino acids. This CDR3 is CATSIKRDVAEQYF. The CDR3 nucleotides are TGTGCCACCAGCATAAAAAGGGACGTCGCCGAGCAGTACTTC.

V gene TRBV9 combines with J gene TRBJ1-3, with 7 bases lining up with TRBD1. This CDR3 has 15 amino acids. V shed 4 bases, J shed 3 bases, and the junction held 7 bases outside the gene matches. Germline-derived CDR1 and CDR2 are SGDLS and YYNGEE. CDR3 sequence: CASSSQGRGGNTIYF. In nucleotides, the CDR3 is TGTGCCAGCAGCTCACAGGGGAGGGGTGGAAACACCATATATTTT. The full variable domain, its missing parts supplied by reference TRBV9 and TRBJ1-3, is DSGVTQTPKHLITATGQRVTLRCSPRSGDLSVYWYQQSLDQGLQFLIQYYNGEERAKGNILERFSAQQFPDLHSELNLSSLELGDSALYFCASSSQGRGGNTIYFGEGSWLTVV.

V usage is TRBV9 and J usage is TRBJ2-2; D not resolved. CDR3 size: 12 residues. V lost 6 bases, J lost 1 base, and 4 bases lay in between. Germline CDR1 SGDLS, CDR2 YYNGEE. The CDR3 reads CASNKNTGELFF. CDR3 sequence (DNA): TGTGCCAGCAACAAGAACACCGGGGAGCTGTTTTTT. Together with reference TRBV9 and TRBJ2-2, the CDR3 gives the full variable domain: DSGVTQTPKHLITATGQRVTLRCSPRSGDLSVYWYQQSLDQGLQFLIQYYNGEERAKGNILERFSAQQFPDLHSELNLSSLELGDSALYFCASNKNTGELFFGEGSRLTVL.

The chain carries TRBV18 and TRBJ1-4, with a possible D match to TRBD1 (5 bases). The CDR3 length is 16 residues. The V and J ends lost 2 bases and 5 bases respectively, with 15 bases between them. CDR1 and CDR2 from the germline V gene are KGHSH and LQKENI. CDR3 sequence: CASSPSITGPNEKLFF. As DNA, the CDR3 is TGTGCCAGCTCACCAAGTATCACGGGGCCAAATGAAAAACTGTTTTTT.

The V call is TRBV9, the J call TRBJ2-1; 7 bases align to TRBD2. CDR1 is SGDLS, CDR2 YYNGEE, per germline. Trimming removed 4 bases from V and 8 bases from J; junction bases left unmatched: 12. The CDR3 extends over 15 amino acids. The CDR3 is CASSKEWGGRDEQFF. CDR3 bases: TGTGCCAGCAGCAAGGAGTGGGGTGGGAGGGATGAGCAGTTCTTC.

V usage is TRBV27 and J usage is TRBJ2-7; 16 nucleotides match TRBD2. Germline-derived CDR1 and CDR2 are MNHEY and SMNVEV (reference sequence). V trimming: 5 bases; J trimming: 1 base; junction bases outside the gene matches: 8. This CDR3 is 18 amino acids long. This CDR3 is CASSPWGLAGGSSYEQYF. The CDR3 nucleotides read TGTGCCAGCAGTCCCTGGGGACTAGCGGGAGGGTCGTCCTACGAGCAGTACTTC.

In this sample, this clone turned up a few times. Just one base apart from a much larger clone, this may be a read error. This sequence joins TRBV4-1 and TRBJ1-2; D unclear. Germline V CDR1 and CDR2: MGHRA, YSYEKL. CDR3 length equals 15 residues. V gave up 4 bases and J gave up 4 bases, with 16 bases separating them. The CDR3 DNA reads TGCGCCAGCAGCCCGAATACCTTAGTACTCTATGGCTACACCTTC. Translating it yields CASSPNTLVLYGYTF.

The chain employs TRBV9 and TRBJ1-2; perhaps TRBD1 as D (5 bases). CDR3 length equals 15 residues. Trimming pared 0 bases from V and 4 bases from J, leaving 13 bases between. CDR1 and CDR2 (germline): SGDLS, YYNGEE. The CDR3 coding sequence is TGTGCCAGCAGCGTAGAACGAGGGACTAGCTATGGCTACACCTTC. It specifies CASSVERGTSYGYTF.

This clone was seen a few times. The genes are TRBV2 and TRBJ1-5; TRBD1 matches 7 bases. V gave up 3 bases and J gave up 0 bases; unmatched junction bases: 8. Germline V gene lookup returns CDR1 SNHLY and CDR2 FYNNEI. The CDR3 runs 17 residues. The CDR3 loop reads CASSERGQRYSNQPQHF. CDR3 sequence (DNA): TGTGCCAGCAGTGAGAGGGGGCAGAGGTATAGCAATCAGCCCCAGCATTTT.

The gene calls are TRBV9 and TRBJ2-2, with a weak D call TRBD2 (6 bases). The CDR3 spans 16 residues. With 3 bases removed from V and 5 bases from J, the gap between germline ends came to 17 bases. Germline CDR1 SGDLS, CDR2 YYNGEE. The CDR3 here is CASSAGGTSGTGELFF. CDR3 nucleotide sequence: TGTGCCAGCAGCGCCGGCGGGACCTCAGGGACCGGGGAGCTGTTTTTT.

On this clone: A read error is the likely source, as a far larger clone sits one nucleotide away. The CDR3 nucleotides are TGTGCCTGTAGTGTACTTAGTACAGACACGCAGTATTTT. It codes for CACSVLSTDTQYF. The chain carries TRBV30 and TRBJ2-3; D remains ambiguous. The CDR3 consists of 13 residues. Germline V gene lookup returns CDR1 GTSNPN and CDR2 SVGIG (reference sequence).